This is a list of T cell receptor beta chains from one sample in a study of T cells in Graves' hyperthyroidism and ophthalmopathy. TCRdb re-called the multiplex PCR reads through MiXCR, storing one row per CDR3 protein. This repertoire shows hundreds of thousands of distinct CDR3 sequences, roughly 21% found once; its top ten account for about 45%. The sample consisted of blood. The receptors were gathered from a man aged 35-49 years with Graves' ophthalmopathy. The CDR3 runs from the conserved cysteine through the conserved F or W. Each record gives: J gene, D gene, V gene, clone size, CDR3 DNA, CDR3 protein. D genes are given only for firm matches. Clone sizes are given selectively: once, few, many, or a class where the clone is expanded.

>TRBJ2-3|TRBD2|TRBV12-3/TRBV12-4|-
TGTGCCAGCAGTTTAGTTAAACGGGCTAGCGGGGGCCTTAGCACAGATACGCAGTATTTT
CASSLVKRASGGLSTDTQYF
>TRBJ1-3|TRBD1|TRBV6-1|few
TGTGCCAGCAGCCACCCCGGGACAGGTGACTCTGGAAACACCATATATTTT
CASSHPGTGDSGNTIYF
>TRBJ2-7|TRBD2|TRBV10-3|few
TGTGCCATCAGTGCCTCTAGCGGGAGGGCTGGTGAGCAGTACTTC
CAISASSGRAGEQYF
>TRBJ2-5|TRBD2|TRBV10-3|-
TGTGCCAGTCATAGCGGGAGGGAAGAGACCCAGTACTTC
CASHSGREETQYF
>TRBJ2-5|TRBD2|TRBV7-9|many
TGTGCCAGCAGCTACGGACTAGTGGAGACCCAGTACTTC
CASSYGLVETQYF
>TRBJ1-4|-|TRBV12-3/TRBV12-4|many
TGTGCCAGCAGTTTTGGTGATGAAAAACTGTTTTTT
CASSFGDEKLFF
>TRBJ1-1|TRBD1|TRBV6-1|many
TGTGCCAGCACCTTGACAGGGGTCGGGAGCACTGAAGCTTTCTTT
CASTLTGVGSTEAFF
>TRBJ2-7|TRBD2|TRBV7-6|few
TGTGCCAGCAGCGCTGGACTAGTAGTTGGCGAGCAGTACTTC
CASSAGLVVGEQYF
>TRBJ1-1|-|TRBV2|-
TGTGCCAGCAGTGAGGCGGCAGCTGAAGCTTTCTTT
CASSEAAAEAFF
>TRBJ2-1|TRBD2|TRBV12-3/TRBV12-4|few
TGTGCCATCCGCCGACTAGCGGGGGGACCTGGTGAGCAGTTCTTC
CAIRRLAGGPGEQFF
>TRBJ2-3|-|TRBV20-1|-
TGCAGTGCTAGAGATTTCGGCCAGGGGAAAAATACGCAGTATTTT
CSARDFGQGKNTQYF
>TRBJ2-1|-|TRBV5-1|few
TGCGCCAGCAAGGAGGGCTCCTACAATGAGCAGTTCTTC
CASKEGSYNEQFF
>TRBJ1-1|TRBD1|TRBV12-3/TRBV12-4|-
TGTGCCATCAGGGGGGGACAGGCGAACACTGAAGCTTTCTTT
CAIRGGQANTEAFF
>TRBJ2-1|-|TRBV2|few
TGTGCCAGCAGTGGAATTGAGCAGTTCTTC
CASSGIEQFF
>TRBJ2-2|TRBD2|TRBV11-3|-
TGTGCCAGCAGCCTCGCCAGCGGGGGGTCGAACACCGGGGAGCTGTTTTTT
CASSLASGGSNTGELFF
>TRBJ2-1|-|TRBV20-1|few
TGCAGTGCTAGAGCCACCGGTTCGCTGCAGTTCTTC
CSARATGSLQFF
>TRBJ1-5|-|TRBV7-2|few
TGTGCCAGCAGCTTATCCCCCGGGACAATCAATCAGCCCCAGCATTTT
CASSLSPGTINQPQHF
>TRBJ2-5|-|TRBV20-1|few
TGCAGTGCTTCACCCCCGCCGGGACATAAACAAGAGACCCAGTACTTC
CSASPPPGHKQETQYF
>TRBJ1-2|TRBD1|TRBV18|many
TGTGCCAGCTCACCGGACAGGAACTATGGCAGCACCTTC
CASSPDRNYGSTF
>TRBJ2-7|-|TRBV11-2|-
TGTGCCAGCAGCCGAGGGGGGGAGAGTGTCGCCGAGCAGTACTTC
CASSRGGESVAEQYF
>TRBJ1-5|TRBD1|TRBV29-1|few
TGCAGCGTCCTGACAGGGACCAATCAGCCCCAGCATTTT
CSVLTGTNQPQHF
>TRBJ2-7|TRBD1|TRBV13|many
TGTGCCAGCAGCTTAAAGGGGGCGAGTAACGAGCAGTACTTC
CASSLKGASNEQYF
>TRBJ2-7|-|TRBV18|few
TGTGCCAGCTCAGGCCAGGGGACCTACGAGCAGTACTTC
CASSGQGTYEQYF
>TRBJ2-7|-|TRBV30|few
TGTGCCTGGAGTGGAGTCTCTGGGTTCTTGGAGCAGTACTTC
CAWSGVSGFLEQYF
>TRBJ2-7|-|TRBV5-1|many
TGCGCCAGTCGAACAGAAAGGGGCTCCTACGAGCAGTACTTC
CASRTERGSYEQYF
>TRBJ1-2|-|TRBV5-5|few
TGTGCCAGCAGCTGGGGACGGGACTATGGCTACACCTTC
CASSWGRDYGYTF
>TRBJ1-3|TRBD1|TRBV6-1|-
TGTGCCAGCAGTCGCCCCGGGGACAGTGGAAACACCATATATTTT
CASSRPGDSGNTIYF
>TRBJ1-1|-|TRBV5-6|many
TGTGCCAGCAGCTTGGGGGTGGAAGTGGCTTTCTTT
CASSLGVEVAFF
>TRBJ2-3|TRBD1|TRBV13|few
TGTGCCAGCAGCAAACGCCAGGGGGTAGGGTCAGATACGCAGTATTTT
CASSKRQGVGSDTQYF
>TRBJ2-7|TRBD2|TRBV11-2|few
TGTGCCAGCAGCTTAGATGGTAGCGGGGCCTACGAGCAGTACTTC
CASSLDGSGAYEQYF